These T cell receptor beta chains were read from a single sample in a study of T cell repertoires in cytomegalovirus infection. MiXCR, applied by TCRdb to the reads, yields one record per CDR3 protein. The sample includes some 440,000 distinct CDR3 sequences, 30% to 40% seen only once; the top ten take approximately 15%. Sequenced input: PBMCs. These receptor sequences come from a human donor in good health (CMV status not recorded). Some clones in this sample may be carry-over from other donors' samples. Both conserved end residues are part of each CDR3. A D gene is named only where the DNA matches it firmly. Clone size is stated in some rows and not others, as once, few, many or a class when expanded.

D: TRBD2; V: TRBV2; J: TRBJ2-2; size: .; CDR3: CASRPTLASDTGELFF; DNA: TGTGCCAGCAGGCCCACACTAGCGTCGGACACCGGGGAGCTGTTTTTT
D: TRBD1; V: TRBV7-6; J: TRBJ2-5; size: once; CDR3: CASSPPPPGQKETQYF; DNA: TGTGCCAGCAGCCCTCCGCCCCCGGGACAGAAAGAGACCCAGTACTTC
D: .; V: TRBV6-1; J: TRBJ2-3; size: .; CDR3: CATTRELTDTQYF; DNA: TGTGCCACCACGAGGGAACTCACAGATACGCAGTATTTT
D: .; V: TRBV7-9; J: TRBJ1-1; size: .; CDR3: CASKDQMNTEAFF; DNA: TGTGCCAGCAAGGATCAGATGAACACTGAAGCTTTCTTT
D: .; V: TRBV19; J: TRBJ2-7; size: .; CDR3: CASSIGPRGCLTYEQYF; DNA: TGTGCCAGTAGTATCGGACCCAGGGGTTGTCTCACCTACGAGCAGTACTTC
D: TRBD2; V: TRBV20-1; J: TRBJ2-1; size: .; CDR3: CKAHGGGSYNEQFF; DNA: TGCAAGGCCCACGGGGGGGGCTCCTACAATGAGCAGTTCTTC
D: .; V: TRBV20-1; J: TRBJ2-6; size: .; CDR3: CSARDVSRGANVLTF; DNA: TGCAGTGCTAGAGATGTGAGTCGTGGGGCCAACGTCCTGACTTTC
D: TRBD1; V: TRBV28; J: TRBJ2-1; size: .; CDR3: CATGQGIMNEQFF; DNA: TGTGCCACGGGACAGGGAATAATGAATGAGCAGTTCTTC
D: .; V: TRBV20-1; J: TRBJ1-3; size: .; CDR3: CSAIHGNTIYF; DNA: TGCAGTGCTATTCATGGAAACACCATATATTTT
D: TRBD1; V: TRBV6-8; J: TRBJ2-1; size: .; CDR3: CASSYSIRTGGIHFHNEQFF; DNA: TGTGCCAGCAGTTACTCTATTCGGACAGGGGGTATCCATTTCCACAATGAGCAGTTCTTC
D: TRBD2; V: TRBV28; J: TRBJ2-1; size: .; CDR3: CASSPSQLAGVYNEQFF; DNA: TGTGCCAGCAGTCCCTCCCAACTAGCGGGGGTGTACAATGAGCAGTTCTTC
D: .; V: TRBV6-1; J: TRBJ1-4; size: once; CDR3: CASRRPGTHNEKLFF; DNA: TGTGCCAGCAGACGCCCCGGGACACATAATGAAAAACTGTTTTTT
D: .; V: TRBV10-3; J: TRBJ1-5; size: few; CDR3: CATWTADSNQPQHF; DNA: TGTGCCACCTGGACAGCCGATAGCAATCAGCCCCAGCATTTT
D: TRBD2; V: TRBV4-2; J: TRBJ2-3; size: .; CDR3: CASSQDPGGAVFTDTQYF; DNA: TGTGCCAGCAGCCAAGATCCGGGGGGAGCGGTATTCACAGATACGCAGTATTTT
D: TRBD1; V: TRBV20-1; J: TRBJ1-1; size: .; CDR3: CSALGQGTIATEAFF; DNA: TGCAGTGCCCTGGGACAGGGGACGATAGCGACTGAAGCTTTCTTT
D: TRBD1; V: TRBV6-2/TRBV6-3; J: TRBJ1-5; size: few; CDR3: CASRKGQGAPGSNQPQHF; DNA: TGTGCCAGCAGAAAGGGACAGGGGGCGCCGGGAAGCAATCAGCCCCAGCATTTT
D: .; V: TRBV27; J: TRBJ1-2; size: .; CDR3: CASSPNLVGHGYTF; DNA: TGTGCCAGCAGCCCCAATTTAGTCGGGCATGGCTACACCTTC
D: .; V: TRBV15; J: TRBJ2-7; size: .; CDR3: CATSRPGAFGYEQYF; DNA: TGTGCCACCAGCAGACCCGGGGCTTTCGGTTACGAGCAGTACTTC
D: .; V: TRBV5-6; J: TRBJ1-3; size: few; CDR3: CASSLLGRSSGNTIYF; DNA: TGTGCCAGCAGCTTGCTGGGCAGATCCTCTGGAAACACCATATATTTT
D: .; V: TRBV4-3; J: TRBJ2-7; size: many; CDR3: CASSQDLGGASYEQYF; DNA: TGCGCCAGCAGCCAAGATCTGGGGGGGGCCAGTTACGAGCAGTACTTC
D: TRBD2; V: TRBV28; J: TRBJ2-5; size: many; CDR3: CAAGGGGESQYF; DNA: TGTGCCGCCGGCGGCGGGGGGGAGTCCCAGTACTTC
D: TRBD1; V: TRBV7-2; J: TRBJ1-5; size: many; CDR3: CASSLSGQGSNQPQHF; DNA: TGTGCCAGCAGCCTTTCGGGACAGGGGAGCAATCAGCCCCAGCATTTT
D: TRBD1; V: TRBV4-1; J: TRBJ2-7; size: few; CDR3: CASSHRTGVYEQYF; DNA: TGCGCCAGCAGCCACCGGACAGGGGTCTACGAGCAGTACTTC
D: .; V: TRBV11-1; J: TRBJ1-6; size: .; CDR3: CASSKKQYNSPLHF; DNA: TGTGCCAGCAGCAAAAAGCAGTATAATTCACCCCTCCACTTT
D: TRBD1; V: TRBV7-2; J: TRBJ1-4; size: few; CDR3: CASSLEGQYNEKLFF; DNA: TGTGCCAGCAGCTTAGAGGGACAGTATAATGAAAAACTGTTTTTT
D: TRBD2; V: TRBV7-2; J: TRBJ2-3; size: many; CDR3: CASALRGENTDTQYF; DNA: TGTGCCAGCGCTCTTCGGGGGGAAAACACAGATACGCAGTATTTT
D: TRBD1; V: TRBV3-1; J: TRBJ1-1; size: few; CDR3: CASRPSDRGMNTEAFF; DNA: TGTGCCAGCAGACCTTCGGACAGGGGGATGAACACTGAAGCTTTCTTT
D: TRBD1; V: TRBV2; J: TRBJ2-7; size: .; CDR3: CASSHRTGGNSYEQYF; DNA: TGTGCCAGCAGCCATAGGACAGGGGGCAACTCCTACGAGCAGTACTTC
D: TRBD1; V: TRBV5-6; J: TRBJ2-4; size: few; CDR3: CASSFGQGENIQYF; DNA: TGTGCCAGCAGCTTCGGACAGGGGGAAAACATTCAGTACTTC
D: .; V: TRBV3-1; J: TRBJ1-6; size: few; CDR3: CASSQVGPSSPLHF; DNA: TGTGCCAGCAGCCAAGTCGGGCCAAGTTCGCCCCTCCACTTT
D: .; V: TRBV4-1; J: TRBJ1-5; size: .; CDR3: CASSQVTGNQPQHF; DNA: TGCGCCAGCAGCCAGGTGACGGGGAATCAGCCCCAGCATTTT
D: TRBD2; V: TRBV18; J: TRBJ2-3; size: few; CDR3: CASSPLRGGVTDTQYF; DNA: TGTGCCAGCTCACCACTGCGGGGGGGTGTCACAGATACGCAGTATTTT
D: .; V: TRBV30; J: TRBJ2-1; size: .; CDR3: CAWSVLGPVDEQFF; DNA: TGTGCCTGGAGTGTTTTGGGTCCCGTCGATGAGCAGTTCTTC
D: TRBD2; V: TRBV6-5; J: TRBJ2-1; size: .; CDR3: CASRRHGTSGGAAYNEQFF; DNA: TGTGCCAGCAGACGCCACGGGACTAGCGGGGGGGCGGCCTACAATGAGCAGTTCTTC
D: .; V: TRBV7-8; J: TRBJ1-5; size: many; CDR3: CASSLTRGAPEPQHF; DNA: TGTGCCAGCAGCTTAACCCGGGGGGCTCCAGAGCCCCAGCATTTT
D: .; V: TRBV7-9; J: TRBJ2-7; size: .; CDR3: CASSFEGNSYEQYF; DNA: TGTGCCAGCAGCTTCGAGGGGAACTCCTACGAGCAGTACTTC
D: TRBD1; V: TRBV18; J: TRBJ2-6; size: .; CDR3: CASSPGVGTDNSGANVLTF; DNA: TGTGCCAGCTCACCCGGCGTAGGGACAGATAACTCTGGGGCCAACGTCCTGACTTTC
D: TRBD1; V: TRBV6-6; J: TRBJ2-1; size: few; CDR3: CASRVQGQGAGGQFF; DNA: TGTGCCAGCAGGGTCCAAGGACAGGGGGCGGGTGGACAGTTCTTC
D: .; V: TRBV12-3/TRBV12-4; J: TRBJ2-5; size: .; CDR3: CASSFTLQETQYF; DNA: TGTGCCAGCAGTTTTACGTTACAAGAGACCCAGTACTTC
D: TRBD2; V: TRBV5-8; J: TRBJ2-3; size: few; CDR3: CASSSGLAGFSTDTQYF; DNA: TGTGCCAGCAGCTCGGGACTAGCGGGGTTTAGCACAGATACGCAGTATTTT
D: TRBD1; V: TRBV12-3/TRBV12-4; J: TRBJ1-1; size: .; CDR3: CASSLRTGGSSTEAFF; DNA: TGTGCCAGCAGTTTGAGGACAGGGGGCTCGAGCACTGAAGCTTTCTTT
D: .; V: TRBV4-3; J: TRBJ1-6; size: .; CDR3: CASLQVLKLCRSPLPF; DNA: TGCGCCAGCCTCCAAGTCTTAAAACTGTGTCGGTCACCCCTCCCCTTT
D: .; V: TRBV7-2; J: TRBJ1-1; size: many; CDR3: CASSLFGVVETEAFF; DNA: TGTGCCAGCAGCTTATTTGGCGTGGTTGAGACTGAAGCTTTCTTT
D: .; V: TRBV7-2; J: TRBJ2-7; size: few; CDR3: CASSVTDGLYQQYF; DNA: TGTGCCAGCAGTGTGACGGACGGGCTATACCAGCAGTACTTC
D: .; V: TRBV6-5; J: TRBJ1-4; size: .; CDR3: CSSSKDSPTNEKLFF; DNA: TGTTCCAGCAGTAAGGACAGCCCAACTAATGAAAAACTGTTTTTT
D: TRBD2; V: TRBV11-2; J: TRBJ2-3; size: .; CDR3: CASSLRTSGNPGGQYF; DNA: TGTGCCAGCAGCCTAAGGACTAGCGGGAACCCCGGAGGGCAGTATTTT
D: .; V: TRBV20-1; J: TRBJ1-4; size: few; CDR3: CSAIPGPDTNEKLFF; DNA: TGCAGTGCCATTCCGGGACCGGATACTAATGAAAAACTGTTTTTT
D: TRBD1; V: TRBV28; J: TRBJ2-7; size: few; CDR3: CASTPDRGGDEQYF; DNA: TGTGCCAGCACCCCGGACAGGGGAGGTGACGAGCAGTACTTC
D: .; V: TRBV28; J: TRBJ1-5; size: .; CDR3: CASNRGREQPQHF; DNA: TGTGCCAGCAACCGAGGGCGCGAGCAGCCCCAGCATTTT
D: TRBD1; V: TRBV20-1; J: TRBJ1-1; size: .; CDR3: CSATDRGGLSEAFF; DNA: TGCAGTGCTACGGACAGGGGCGGTTTAAGTGAAGCTTTCTTT
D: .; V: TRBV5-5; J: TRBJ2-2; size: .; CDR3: CASSHQYVELFF; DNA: TGTGCCAGCAGCCACCAGTATGTGGAGCTGTTTTTT
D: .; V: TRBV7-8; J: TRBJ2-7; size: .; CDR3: CASSPGGGGNAYEQYF; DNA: TGTGCCAGCAGCCCCGGGGGAGGAGGGAACGCCTACGAGCAGTACTTC
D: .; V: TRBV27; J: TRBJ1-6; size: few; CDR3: CASSYVALNSPLHF; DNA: TGTGCCAGCAGTTATGTCGCACTTAATTCACCCCTCCACTTT
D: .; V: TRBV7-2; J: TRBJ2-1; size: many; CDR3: CASSMTNYNEQFF; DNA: TGTGCCAGCAGCATGACAAACTACAATGAGCAGTTCTTC
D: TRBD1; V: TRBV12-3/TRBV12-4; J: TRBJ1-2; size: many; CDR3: CASSFDRGYGYTF; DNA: TGTGCCAGCAGTTTCGACAGGGGCTATGGCTACACCTTC